Below, one TCR beta chain is given with its context. Likely unrecorded immune exposures existed in these nominally healthy donors. The PCR ran on 60 Vbeta and 13 Jbeta primers. The repertoire was sequenced with immunoSEQ multiplex PCR; TCRdb's copy has only in-frame clones and lacks some. There are 85,000 to 130,000 clones in the sample; roughly three quarters occur only once, and 1.5% to 2% lies in the top ten. This sample is part of a study of cytomegalovirus exposure and HLA in healthy donors. In germline, CDR1 is SGHTA, CDR2 FQGNSA. The ends lost 5 bases at V and 6 bases at J; junction bases unmatched: 7. There are 14 residues in the CDR3.

The chain employs TRBV7-2 and TRBJ2-7; 10 bases line up with TRBD1. The TCR was taken from a woman aged 40 to 50 in good health and CMV-seronegative. Sequencing used PBMCs. CDR3 sequence reads: CASSPDRGRFEQYF. CDR3 sequence (DNA): TGTGCCAGCAGCCCCGACAGGGGGCGGTTCGAGCAGTACTTC. Using reference TRBV7-2 and TRBJ2-7 for the parts outside the CDR3, the full variable domain is GAGVSQSPSNKVTEKGKDVELRCDPISGHTALYWYRQSLGQGLEFLIYFQGNSAPDKSGLPSDRFSAERTGGSVSTLTIQRTQQEDSAVYLCASSPDRGRFEQYFGPGTRLTVT.